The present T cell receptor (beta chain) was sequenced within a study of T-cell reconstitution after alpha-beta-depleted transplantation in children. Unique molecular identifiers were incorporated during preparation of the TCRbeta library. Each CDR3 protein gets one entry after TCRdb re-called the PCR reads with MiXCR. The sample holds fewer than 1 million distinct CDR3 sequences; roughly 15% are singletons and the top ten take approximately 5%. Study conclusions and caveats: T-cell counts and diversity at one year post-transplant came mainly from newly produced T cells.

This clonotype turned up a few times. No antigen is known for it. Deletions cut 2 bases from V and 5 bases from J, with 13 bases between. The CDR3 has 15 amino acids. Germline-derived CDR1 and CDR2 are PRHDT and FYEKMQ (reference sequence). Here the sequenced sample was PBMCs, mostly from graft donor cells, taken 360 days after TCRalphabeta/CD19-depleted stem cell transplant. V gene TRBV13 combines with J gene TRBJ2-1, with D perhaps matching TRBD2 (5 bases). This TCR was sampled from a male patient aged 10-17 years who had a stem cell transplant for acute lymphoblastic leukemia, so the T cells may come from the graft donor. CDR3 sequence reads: CASSLKGERNNEQFF. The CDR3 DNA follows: TGTGCCAGCAGCTTAAAGGGAGAGAGGAACAATGAGCAGTTCTTC.